This T cell receptor (beta chain) was observed in a study of T cells in Graves' hyperthyroidism and ophthalmopathy. Study information: Before any treatment, at initial diagnosis, peripheral blood was collected.

Study observations and caveats: Most thyroid clonotypes that were expanded above 0.001 also turned up in blood.

CDR1 is PRHDT, CDR2 FYEKMQ, per germline (reference sequence). The CDR3 is made up of 15 amino acids. Trimming took 5 bases from V and 6 from J; bases not matched to a gene: 10. Amplified TCR beta CDR3 regions came from RNA transcripts. An initial round of RT-PCR targeting the TCR CDR3 relied on the HTBI primer set. TCRdb analysed the multiplex PCR reads with MiXCR anew, one entry per CDR3 protein. Of fewer than 400,000 distinct CDR3 sequences in the sample, more than 13% were seen once. Any patient presenting with uncontrolled infection, other autoimmune disease, pregnancy or lactation was left out. This clonotype was found many times. The antigen remains undetermined.

This TCR was recovered from a man in his fifties with Graves' ophthalmopathy. V and J are TRBV13 and TRBJ2-3, with 8 nucleotides matching TRBD1. The sample was blood. The CDR3 spells CASSTNGQGLDTQYF. CDR3 in DNA: TGTGCCAGCAGCACGAATGGACAGGGTCTGGATACGCAGTATTTT.